This record looks at one TCR beta chain sequence and its context. Its target is unknown. Generated by immunoSEQ multiplex PCR, the TCRdb table keeps only in-frame clones and is missing some. The sample carries tens of thousands of clones, about two thirds recorded once. The source of the sample is a study of PD-1 blockade in classical Hodgkin lymphoma. Study-level results: Newly diagnosed patients reportedly had lower baseline TCR diversity than healthy donors.

The V end was cut by 5 bases, the J end by 5 bases, with 18 bases between. Germline CDR1 MDHEN, CDR2 SYDVKM. This CDR3 has 15 amino acids. After autologous stem cell transplantation all patients relapsed, and prior brentuximab vedotin exposure differed between cohorts. This chain links TRBV28 with TRBJ1-2; D is possibly TRBD1 (6 bases). The sequence came from a human donor with classical Hodgkin lymphoma. The sequences come from peripheral blood mononuclear cells (PBMCs), collected before the second cycle of nivolumab. The CDR3 protein is CASSADRLMFYGYTF. The CDR3 DNA sequence: TGTGCCAGCAGTGCAGACAGGTTAATGTTTTATGGCTACACCTTC.